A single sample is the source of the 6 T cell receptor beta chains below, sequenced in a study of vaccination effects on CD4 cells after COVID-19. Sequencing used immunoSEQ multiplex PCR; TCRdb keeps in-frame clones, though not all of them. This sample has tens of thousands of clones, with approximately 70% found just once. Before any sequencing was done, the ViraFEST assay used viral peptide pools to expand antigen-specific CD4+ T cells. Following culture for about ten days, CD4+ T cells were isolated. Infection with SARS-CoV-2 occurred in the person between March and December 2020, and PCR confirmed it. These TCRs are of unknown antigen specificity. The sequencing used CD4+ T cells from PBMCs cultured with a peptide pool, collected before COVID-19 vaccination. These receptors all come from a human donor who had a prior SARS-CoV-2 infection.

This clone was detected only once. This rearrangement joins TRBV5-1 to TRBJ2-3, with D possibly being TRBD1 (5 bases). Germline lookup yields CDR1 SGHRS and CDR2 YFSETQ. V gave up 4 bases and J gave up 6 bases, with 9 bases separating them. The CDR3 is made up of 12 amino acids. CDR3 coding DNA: TGCGCCAGCAGCCCAGGGAAGGATACGCAGTATTTT. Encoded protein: CASSPGKDTQYF. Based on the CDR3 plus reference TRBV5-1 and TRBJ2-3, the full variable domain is KAGVTQTPRYLIKTRGQQVTLSCSPISGHRSVSWYQQTPGQGLQFLFEYFSETQRNKGNFPGRFSGRQFSNSRSEMNVSTLELGDSALYLCASSPGKDTQYFGPGTRLTVL.

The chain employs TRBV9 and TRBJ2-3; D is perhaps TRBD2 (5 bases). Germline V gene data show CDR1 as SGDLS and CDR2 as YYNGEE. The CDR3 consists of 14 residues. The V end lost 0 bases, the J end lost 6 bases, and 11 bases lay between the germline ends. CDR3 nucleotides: TGTGCCAGCAGCGTAGGTTCGTCGGGGGATACGCAGTATTTT. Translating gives CASSVGSSGDTQYF.

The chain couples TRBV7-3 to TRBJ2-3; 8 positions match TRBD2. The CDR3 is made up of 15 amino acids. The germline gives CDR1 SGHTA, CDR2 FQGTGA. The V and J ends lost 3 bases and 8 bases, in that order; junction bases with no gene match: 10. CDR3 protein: CASSFSRGGLGTQYF. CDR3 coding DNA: TGTGCCAGCAGCTTCAGCCGCGGGGGGTTGGGTACGCAGTATTTT. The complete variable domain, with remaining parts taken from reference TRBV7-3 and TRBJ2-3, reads GAGVSQTPSNKVTEKGKYVELRCDPISGHTALYWYRQSLGQGPEFLIYFQGTGAADDSGLPNDRFFAVRPEGSVSTLKIQRTERGDSAVYLCASSFSRGGLGTQYFGPGTRLTVL.

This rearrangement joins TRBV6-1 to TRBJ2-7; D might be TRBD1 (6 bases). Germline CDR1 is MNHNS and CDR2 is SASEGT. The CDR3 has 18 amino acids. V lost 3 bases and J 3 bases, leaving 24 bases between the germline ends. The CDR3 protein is CASSEKQGYRSSFYEQYF. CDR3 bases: TGTGCCAGCAGTGAGAAACAGGGTTACCGATCTTCCTTCTACGAGCAGTACTTC.

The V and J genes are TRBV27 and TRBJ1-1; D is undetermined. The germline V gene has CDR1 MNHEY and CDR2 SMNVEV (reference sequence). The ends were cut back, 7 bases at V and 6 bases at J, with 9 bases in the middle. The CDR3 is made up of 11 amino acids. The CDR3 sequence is CASIQRSEAFF. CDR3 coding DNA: TGTGCCAGCATACAGAGATCTGAAGCTTTCTTT.

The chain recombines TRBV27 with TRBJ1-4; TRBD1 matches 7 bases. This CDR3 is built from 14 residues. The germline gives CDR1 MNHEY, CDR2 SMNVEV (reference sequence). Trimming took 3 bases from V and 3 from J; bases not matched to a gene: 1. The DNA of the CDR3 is TGTGCCAGCAGTTTCGGACAGGCTAATGAAAAACTGTTTTTT. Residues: CASSFGQANEKLFF.